This TCR beta chain was identified during a study of CD8 T cells in ankylosing spondylitis. Findings and limits, study-wide: Both synovial fluid and blood in reactive arthritis had previously been reported to carry some motif variants. Matched ankylosing spondylitis synovial fluid reportedly showed significant enrichment of disease-linked clones. Relatively scarce in peripheral blood, disease-linked clones were CD8+. One TCR beta motif, made up of about 8 highly homologous variants, appeared characteristic of ankylosing spondylitis blood.

Library preparation for TCR beta used quantitative 5'-RACE with molecular barcodes. MiXCR was run by TCRdb on the 5' RACE reads, yielding one entry per CDR3 protein. The profile shows more than 500,000 distinct CDR3 sequences, about 5.7% of them singletons. The CDR3 extends over 14 amino acids. The V end was cut by 2 bases, the J end by 7 bases, with 12 bases between. Germline V CDR1 and CDR2: SGHTA, FQGNSA. This clonotype came up many times. The antigen is not known. J is TRBJ1-5 and V is TRBV7-2; D gene uncertain. Sequences were obtained from blood, either unsorted or a sorted T cell fraction (not recorded which). The TCR sequence derives from a male donor with ankylosing spondylitis. DNA for the CDR3: TGTGCCAGCAGCTTAATGTCCCAAGGGCAGCCCCAGCATTTT. Translation gives CASSLMSQGQPQHF.